This TCR beta chain is drawn from a study of CD8 T cells in ankylosing spondylitis. In germline, CDR1 is GTSNPN, CDR2 SVGIG (reference sequence). V lost 0 bases, J lost 1 base, and 7 bases lay in between. The CDR3 contains 13 residues. This clonotype was seen a handful of times. TCRdb redid the calling of the 5' RACE reads with MiXCR, one entry per CDR3 protein. The table shows just over 350,000 distinct CDR3 sequences, with 20% occurring only once. The chain combines TRBV30 with TRBJ2-7; no clear D gene. This receptor was obtained from a male donor with ankylosing spondylitis or in good health (not recorded which). Input material: blood, either unsorted or a sorted T cell fraction (not recorded which). CDR3 loop: CAWSVRQSYEQYF. CDR3 in DNA: TGTGCCTGGAGTGTAAGGCAGTCCTACGAGCAGTACTTC. Combining the CDR3 with reference TRBV30 and TRBJ2-7 gives the whole variable domain SQTIHQWPATLVQPVGSPLSLECTVEGTSNPNLYWYRQAAGRGLQLLFYSVGIGQISSEVPQNLSASRPQDRQFILSSKKLLLSDSGFYLCAWSVRQSYEQYFGPGTRLTVT.